Given below is one TCR beta chain in context. The sample originates from a study of cytomegalovirus exposure and HLA in healthy donors. The PCR used 60 Vbeta and 13 Jbeta primers. Sequencing was performed with immunoSEQ multiplex PCR; in TCRdb, only in-frame clones are kept and a portion is missing. This sample has about 83,000 clones, with around 81% found just once. Trimming took off 5 bases at V and 4 bases at J, with 8 bases between the two ends. The germline gives CDR1 LNHNV, CDR2 YYDKDF (reference sequence). The CDR3 is made up of 13 amino acids. The V and J genes are TRBV15 and TRBJ1-4; TRBD1 is a possible D gene (5 bases). The sequence came from a woman aged 25 to 39 in good health and CMV-seronegative. Source material: PBMCs. The CDR3 loop reads CATSYRYNEKLFF. The DNA for the CDR3 is TGTGCCACCAGCTACAGGTATAATGAAAAACTGTTTTTT.